The following is a T cell receptor beta chain sequence with its context. Given a far larger clone just one base away, this is likely a sequencing read error. Clones were sequenced by immunoSEQ multiplex PCR, and TCRdb holds only the in-frame ones, with some missing. Here the sample spans approximately 16,000 clones, approximately 80% being singletons. These data come from a study of OX40 agonist ivuxolimab in advanced cancers. Study-level information: At 82.7% male, the cohort had a mean age of approximately 60 years, ranging from 23 to 79.

The CDR3 covers 16 residues. The sequence derives from an adult with an advanced solid tumor such as melanoma, head and neck, liver or kidney cancer. This chain joins TRBV5-2 and TRBJ2-7; the D call TRBD2 from the table was never checked on the DNA. TRBV5-2 has pseudogene status. Sequencing used CD4+ or CD8+ T cells sorted from blood, obtained in a trial of the OX40 agonist ivuxolimab. CDR3 in amino acids: CASSHGLSGGTYEQYF. DNA of the CDR3: TGTGCCAGCAGCCATGGGCTTAGCGGGGGGACCTACGAGCAGTACTTC.